This is a list of T cell receptor beta chains from one sample in a study of cytomegalovirus exposure and HLA in healthy donors. This table comes from immunoSEQ multiplex PCR, and its TCRdb copy is limited to in-frame clones, with some not included. The table lists 110,000 or so clones, approximately 96% of them singletons. The sequenced sample consisted of PBMCs. The receptors originated from a woman aged 18-29 years in good health and CMV-seronegative. The CDR3 runs from the conserved cysteine through the conserved F or W. The order of the fields is V gene, D gene, J gene, clone size, CDR3 DNA, CDR3 protein. A D gene is named only where the DNA matches it firmly. Size tells how often a clone was seen (once, few, many) or the class of an expanded clone, and some rows leave it out.

v_gene: TRBV6-4
d_gene: -
j_gene: TRBJ1-1
abundance: -
CDR3nt: TGTGCCAGCAGTCCGGCCCAGGGGAGCACTGAAGCTTTCTTT
CDR3aa: CASSPAQGSTEAFF

v_gene: TRBV6-5
d_gene: -
j_gene: TRBJ1-1
abundance: -
CDR3nt: TGTGCCAGCAGTCCACAGGGTATGTCCACTGAAGCTTTCTTT
CDR3aa: CASSPQGMSTEAFF

v_gene: TRBV9
d_gene: TRBD1
j_gene: TRBJ1-4
abundance: -
CDR3nt: TGTGCCAGCAGCGTAGCGGGACAGACCCATGAAAAACTGTTTTTT
CDR3aa: CASSVAGQTHEKLFF

v_gene: TRBV28
d_gene: TRBD2
j_gene: TRBJ2-2
abundance: -
CDR3nt: TGTGCCAGCAACCCGGGGGGGTTAGGACGAACGAACACCGGGGAGCTGTTTTTT
CDR3aa: CASNPGGLGRTNTGELFF

v_gene: TRBV9
d_gene: TRBD1
j_gene: TRBJ1-4
abundance: -
CDR3nt: TGTGCCAGCAGCGGGACAGGGGCTAATGAAAAACTGTTTTTT
CDR3aa: CASSGTGANEKLFF

v_gene: TRBV18
d_gene: -
j_gene: TRBJ2-7
abundance: -
CDR3nt: TGTGCCAGCTCACCACCGTACTCCTACGAGCAGTACTTC
CDR3aa: CASSPPYSYEQYF

v_gene: TRBV25-1
d_gene: TRBD1
j_gene: TRBJ1-2
abundance: -
CDR3nt: TGTGCCAGCAGTCCAGGGGGCTGGGGTAACTATGGCTACACCTTC
CDR3aa: CASSPGGWGNYGYTF

v_gene: TRBV9
d_gene: -
j_gene: TRBJ1-1
abundance: -
CDR3nt: TGTGCCAGCAGCTCGCCGGGACAAAGAACTGAAGCTTTCTTT
CDR3aa: CASSSPGQRTEAFF

v_gene: TRBV29-1
d_gene: -
j_gene: TRBJ1-1
abundance: -
CDR3nt: TGCAGCGTTGTGCAGCGCATGAACACTGAAGCTTTCTTT
CDR3aa: CSVVQRMNTEAFF

v_gene: TRBV9
d_gene: TRBD1
j_gene: TRBJ2-7
abundance: -
CDR3nt: TGTGCCAGCAGCCCTACTGCGCAGGGGGTAGCTCACGAGCAGTACTTC
CDR3aa: CASSPTAQGVAHEQYF

v_gene: TRBV11-3
d_gene: -
j_gene: TRBJ2-1
abundance: once
CDR3nt: TGTGCCAGCAGCTTAAGGGGGCAGGGGGGTCATGAGCAGTTCTTC
CDR3aa: CASSLRGQGGHEQFF

v_gene: TRBV7-2
d_gene: -
j_gene: TRBJ2-7
abundance: once
CDR3nt: TGTGCCAGCAGCTTGGCAGGCGGGGCCGCCTACGAGCAGTACTTC
CDR3aa: CASSLAGGAAYEQYF

v_gene: TRBV9
d_gene: -
j_gene: TRBJ1-2
abundance: -
CDR3nt: TGTGCCAGCAGCGATTGGGACTCTCCTTTTAACTATGGCTACACCTTC
CDR3aa: CASSDWDSPFNYGYTF

v_gene: TRBV9
d_gene: TRBD1
j_gene: TRBJ1-5
abundance: -
CDR3nt: TGTGCCAGCAGCCCATCGACAGGGTACAATCAGCCCCAGCATTTT
CDR3aa: CASSPSTGYNQPQHF

v_gene: TRBV5-1
d_gene: TRBD2
j_gene: TRBJ2-1
abundance: -
CDR3nt: TGCGCCAGCAGCTTGGCCAGCGGGGGGCTGGTTGAGCAGTTCTTC
CDR3aa: CASSLASGGLVEQFF

v_gene: TRBV5-4
d_gene: -
j_gene: TRBJ1-1
abundance: -
CDR3nt: TGTGCCAGCAGCTTCGGAGACAGGAACACTGAAGCTTTCTTT
CDR3aa: CASSFGDRNTEAFF

v_gene: TRBV30
d_gene: TRBD1
j_gene: TRBJ1-3
abundance: -
CDR3nt: TGTGCCTGGAGTATAGACAGGGCAAGTGGAAACACCATATATTTT
CDR3aa: CAWSIDRASGNTIYF

v_gene: TRBV11-2
d_gene: -
j_gene: TRBJ2-7
abundance: -
CDR3nt: TGTGCCAGCAGCTTAACTTGGGGCAGGGGATCGAACGAGCAGTACTTC
CDR3aa: CASSLTWGRGSNEQYF

v_gene: TRBV10-2
d_gene: -
j_gene: TRBJ2-5
abundance: -
CDR3nt: TGCGCCAGCAGGATGGGAGAAGAGACCCAGTACTTC
CDR3aa: CASRMGEETQYF

v_gene: TRBV15
d_gene: TRBD1
j_gene: TRBJ1-2
abundance: -
CDR3nt: TGTGCCACCAGCAGAGATTGGGACAGCTTCTATGGCTACACCTTC
CDR3aa: CATSRDWDSFYGYTF

v_gene: TRBV7-2
d_gene: -
j_gene: TRBJ2-4
abundance: -
CDR3nt: TGTGCCAGCAGCTTAGTTACGGGCAAAAACATTCAGTACTTC
CDR3aa: CASSLVTGKNIQYF

v_gene: TRBV10-1
d_gene: -
j_gene: TRBJ2-5
abundance: -
CDR3nt: TGCGCCAGCAGCCTCAGAGCCGACAGGCAAGAGACCCAGTACTTC
CDR3aa: CASSLRADRQETQYF

v_gene: TRBV7-2
d_gene: -
j_gene: TRBJ2-7
abundance: -
CDR3nt: TGTGCCAGCACCTGGGCCGATAACTCCTACGAGCAGTACTTC
CDR3aa: CASTWADNSYEQYF

v_gene: TRBV2
d_gene: TRBD2
j_gene: TRBJ2-1
abundance: -
CDR3nt: TGTGCCAGCAGATTACGACTAGCGGGGGGGAGGAGCTCCTACAATGAGCAGTTCTTC
CDR3aa: CASRLRLAGGRSSYNEQFF

v_gene: TRBV28
d_gene: -
j_gene: TRBJ2-1
abundance: medium-sized
CDR3nt: TGTGCCAGCAGTTTTTTCCATACTGGCAATGAGCAGTTCTTC
CDR3aa: CASSFFHTGNEQFF

v_gene: TRBV2
d_gene: -
j_gene: TRBJ1-2
abundance: -
CDR3nt: TGTGCCAGCAGAGGAGGTCTCTATGGCTACACCTTC
CDR3aa: CASRGGLYGYTF

v_gene: TRBV5-1
d_gene: TRBD1
j_gene: TRBJ2-5
abundance: -
CDR3nt: TGCGCCAGCAGCTGGTCTGACAGGGGGGGCGAGACCCAGTACTTC
CDR3aa: CASSWSDRGGETQYF

v_gene: TRBV5-1
d_gene: -
j_gene: TRBJ2-7
abundance: -
CDR3nt: TGCGCCAGCAGCTTGCGAGGCTCAGGGAACTCCTACGAGCAGTACTTC
CDR3aa: CASSLRGSGNSYEQYF

v_gene: TRBV6-5
d_gene: -
j_gene: TRBJ2-2
abundance: -
CDR3nt: TGTGCCAGCAGGAAGGGGGTTTCCGGGGAGCTGTTTTTT
CDR3aa: CASRKGVSGELFF

v_gene: TRBV29-1
d_gene: -
j_gene: TRBJ1-2
abundance: -
CDR3nt: TGCAGCGTTGAAGATCGCGGGATGGGGAACTATGGCTACACCTTC
CDR3aa: CSVEDRGMGNYGYTF

v_gene: TRBV10-1
d_gene: -
j_gene: TRBJ2-3
abundance: few
CDR3nt: TGCGCCAGCAGTGATACGAGGGGCACAGATACGCAGTATTTT
CDR3aa: CASSDTRGTDTQYF

v_gene: TRBV18
d_gene: TRBD1
j_gene: TRBJ1-3
abundance: -
CDR3nt: TGTGCCAGCTCACCAGGGACAGCTAGCTCTGGAAACACCATATATTTT
CDR3aa: CASSPGTASSGNTIYF

v_gene: TRBV5-5
d_gene: -
j_gene: TRBJ2-3
abundance: -
CDR3nt: TGTGCCAGCAGCTTGGTAGGAGACTTTAGCACAGATACGCAGTATTTT
CDR3aa: CASSLVGDFSTDTQYF

v_gene: TRBV4-2
d_gene: -
j_gene: TRBJ2-2
abundance: -
CDR3nt: TGTGCCAGCAGCTGGGCCGGGGGAGACACCGGGGAGCTGTTTTTT
CDR3aa: CASSWAGGDTGELFF

v_gene: TRBV19
d_gene: -
j_gene: TRBJ2-6
abundance: once
CDR3nt: TGTGCCAGTAGTATACCTTGGAGCTCTGGGGCCAACGTCCTGACTTTC
CDR3aa: CASSIPWSSGANVLTF

v_gene: TRBV7-9
d_gene: -
j_gene: TRBJ1-4
abundance: -
CDR3nt: TGTGCCAGCAGCTACCTCGGGAATGAAAAACTGTTTTTT
CDR3aa: CASSYLGNEKLFF

v_gene: TRBV11-1
d_gene: TRBD2
j_gene: TRBJ2-5
abundance: -
CDR3nt: TGTGCCAGCAGCTTAGGGGCTAGCGGGGGCACTAAAGAGACCCAGTACTTC
CDR3aa: CASSLGASGGTKETQYF

v_gene: TRBV4-3
d_gene: -
j_gene: TRBJ2-4
abundance: -
CDR3nt: TGCGCCAGCAGCCAAGAAAGCGTTGCCAAAAACATTCAGTACTTC
CDR3aa: CASSQESVAKNIQYF